This TCR beta chain is drawn from a study of siplizumab effects on memory and regulatory T cells. The data were produced by immunoSEQ multiplex PCR, yet TCRdb's version contains in-frame clones alone and is incomplete. The sample consists of some 100,000 clones, around 92% of them appearing once. Deletions cut 3 bases from V and 6 bases from J, with 6 bases between. Germline loops: CDR1 LNHDA, CDR2 SQIVND (reference sequence). The CDR3 is 12 residues long. The study, taken as a whole, reports: The naive T cell population seemed more diverse than memory cells and seemed a major contributor to the alloresponse. No naive or memory phenotype could be assigned to roughly 75-95% of proliferating clones.

This clone was counted once. The antigen is not known. The chain links TRBV19 to TRBJ1-5; D call uncertain. The material sequenced was Tregs sorted from blood. This clonotype originated in a human donor in good health. CDR3 nucleotides: TGTGCCAGTAGTATTGGTCCTCAGCCCCAGCATTTT. Protein sequence: CASSIGPQPQHF.